The entry below describes one T cell receptor beta chain. The antigen remains undetermined. With 60 Vbeta and 13 Jbeta primers, the PCR was carried out. Assay used: immunoSEQ multiplex PCR; TCRdb lists only in-frame clones, some missing. The sample yields around 82,000 clones, under 80% seen once. V lost 1 base, J lost 6 bases, and 6 bases stayed unmatched. Germline CDR1 and CDR2: MGHRA and YSYEKL. The CDR3 has 15 residues. This sample is drawn from a study of cytomegalovirus exposure and HLA in healthy donors. The study, taken as a whole, reports: Productive status was seen about 90% or about 30% of the time for most TCR beta V segments in an earlier analysis. Rates of TCR association differed by HLA locus in a later analysis, with DRB1 highest and HLA-C lowest. Confirmation was obtained in vitro that three CMV-associated chains are specific for CMV antigens. It was reported that TCR beta sequences correctly inferred the HLA-A and HLA-B alleles for most subjects.

The TCR was taken from a male donor in good health and CMV-seropositive. The V call is TRBV4-1, the J call TRBJ2-7, with TRBD1 matching 10 bases. Specimen: PBMCs. CDR3 loop: CASSQGGTGVGEQYF. The DNA of the CDR3 is TGCGCCAGCAGCCAAGGTGGGACAGGGGTAGGCGAGCAGTACTTC.